This note documents a single TCR beta chain sequence. The target antigen is unknown. Germline loops: CDR1 LNHDA, CDR2 SQIVND (reference sequence). The length of the CDR3 is 12 residues. Trimming left V 2 bases short and J 10 bases short, with 8 bases between. The data were obtained in a study of cytomegalovirus exposure and HLA in healthy donors. In the study overall: A preliminary data release comprised around 85 million unique TCRs obtained from HLA-typed donors.

Study outcomes and limitations: Rarity held for most TCR sequences, but there were some public TCRs that occurred in many donors. It was in a later analysis that TCR association rates were seen to vary by HLA locus, highest for DRB1 and lowest for HLA-C. Exclusion as indistinguishable affected some V segments, including TRBV6-2 and TRBV6-3.

The PCR used 60 Vbeta and 13 Jbeta primers. Data came from immunoSEQ multiplex PCR; TCRdb stores just in-frame clones and leaves some out. The sample records approximately 110,000 clones, roughly three fifths being singletons. The gene calls are TRBV19 and TRBJ1-4, with D uncertain. The source is a man aged 25-45 years in good health and CMV-seropositive. The sample comprised PBMCs. In DNA, the CDR3 is TGTGCCAGTAGTATATTAACTGGAAAACTGTTTTTT. This sequence encodes CASSILTGKLFF.